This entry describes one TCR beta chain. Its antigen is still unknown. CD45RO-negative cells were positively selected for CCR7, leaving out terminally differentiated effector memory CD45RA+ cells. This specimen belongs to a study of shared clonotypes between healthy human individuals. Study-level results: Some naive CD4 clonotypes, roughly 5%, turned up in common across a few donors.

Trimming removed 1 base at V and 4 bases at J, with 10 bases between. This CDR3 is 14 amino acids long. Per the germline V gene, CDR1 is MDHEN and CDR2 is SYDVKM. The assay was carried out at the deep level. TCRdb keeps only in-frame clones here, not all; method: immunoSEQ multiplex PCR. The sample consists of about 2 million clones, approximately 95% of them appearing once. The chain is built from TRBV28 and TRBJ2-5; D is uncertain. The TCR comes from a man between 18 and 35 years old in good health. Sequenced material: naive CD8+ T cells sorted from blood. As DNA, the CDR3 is TGTGCCAGCAGTTTATCGCCTCGGCCAGAGACCCAGTACTTC. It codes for CASSLSPRPETQYF.